The table lists the clone carrying this T cell receptor (beta chain) with many counts. The antigen is not known. The CDR3 regions of TCR beta were amplified from RNA transcripts. HTBI primers were the set used in a first-round RT-PCR of the TCR CDR3. TCRdb fed the multiplex PCR reads into MiXCR, producing one record per CDR3 protein. The data show hundreds of thousands of distinct CDR3 sequences, around 15% seen once. This CDR3 comprises 17 residues. The germline V and J ends were trimmed by 0 bases and 3 bases, with 17 bases remaining between them. Germline CDR1 MNHEY, CDR2 SVGAGI. Duration under 3 months, a NOSPECS grade of at least 4, and a Clinical Activity Score of at least 3 characterized the ophthalmopathy patients. Each 10 ml fresh peripheral blood draw supplied the PBMCs. This specimen comes from a study of T cells in Graves' hyperthyroidism and ophthalmopathy. Whole-study findings and limits: Most thyroid clonotypes that were expanded above 0.001 also turned up in blood.

The TCR comes from a woman aged 35 to 49 with Graves' ophthalmopathy. The sequenced sample consisted of blood. The chain links TRBV6-5 to TRBJ1-1; D is possibly TRBD1 (5 bases). CDR3 nucleotide sequence: TGTGCCAGCAGTTACTCGATTGAAGGGGATTGGGACACTGAAGCTTTCTTT. This gives the protein CASSYSIEGDWDTEAFF.